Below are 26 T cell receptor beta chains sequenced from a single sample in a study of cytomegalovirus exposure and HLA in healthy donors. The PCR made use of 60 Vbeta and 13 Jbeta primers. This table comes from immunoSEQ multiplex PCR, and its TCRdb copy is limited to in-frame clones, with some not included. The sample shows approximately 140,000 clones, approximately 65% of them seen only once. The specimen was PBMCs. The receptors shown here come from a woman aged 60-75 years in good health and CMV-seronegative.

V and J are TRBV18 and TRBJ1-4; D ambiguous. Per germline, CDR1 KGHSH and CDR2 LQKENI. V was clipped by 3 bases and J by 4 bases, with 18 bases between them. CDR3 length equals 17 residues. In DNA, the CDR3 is TGTGCCAGCTCACCGTCCGTTTTGGCCGGGAATAATGAAAAACTGTTTTTT. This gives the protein CASSPSVLAGNNEKLFF.

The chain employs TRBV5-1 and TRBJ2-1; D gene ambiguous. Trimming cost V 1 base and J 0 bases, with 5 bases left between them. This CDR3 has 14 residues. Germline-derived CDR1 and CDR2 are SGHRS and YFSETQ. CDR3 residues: CASSLRLSYNEQFF. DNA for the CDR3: TGCGCCAGCAGCTTGAGACTCTCCTACAATGAGCAGTTCTTC.

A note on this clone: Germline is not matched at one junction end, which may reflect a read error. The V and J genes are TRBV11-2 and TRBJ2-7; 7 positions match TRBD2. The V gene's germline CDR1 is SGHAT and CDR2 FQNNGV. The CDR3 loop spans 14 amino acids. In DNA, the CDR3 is TGTGCCAGCACCTTACTAGCGAATCCCTACGAGCAGTACTTC. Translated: CASTLLANPYEQYF.

The CDR3 protein is CASSVSGNNEQFF. CDR3 nucleotide sequence: TGTGCCAGTAGTGTAAGCGGGAACAATGAGCAGTTCTTC. The chain uses TRBV19 and TRBJ2-1, with 7 bases identical to TRBD2. This CDR3 spans 13 amino acids. Losses at the gene ends were 5 bases for V and 5 bases for J; bases not matched to a gene: 3. CDR1 and CDR2 from the germline V gene are LNHDA and SQIVND (reference sequence). The variable domain in full, completed from reference TRBV19 and TRBJ2-1, reads DGGITQSPKYLFRKEGQNVTLSCEQNLNHDAMYWYRQDPGQGLRLIYYSQIVNDFQKGDIAEGYSVSREKKESFPLTVTSAQKNPTAFYLCASSVSGNNEQFFGPGTRLTVL.

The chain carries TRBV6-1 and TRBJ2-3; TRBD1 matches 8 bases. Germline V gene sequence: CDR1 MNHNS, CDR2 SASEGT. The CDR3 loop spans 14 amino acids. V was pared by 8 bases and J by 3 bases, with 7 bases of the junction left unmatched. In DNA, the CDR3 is TGTGCCAGCCTAGGGGACAGGCAAACAGATACGCAGTATTTT. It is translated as CASLGDRQTDTQYF.

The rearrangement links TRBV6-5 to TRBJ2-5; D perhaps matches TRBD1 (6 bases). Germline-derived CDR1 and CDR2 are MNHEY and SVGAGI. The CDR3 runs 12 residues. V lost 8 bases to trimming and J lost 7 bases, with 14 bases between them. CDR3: CASVGRGSTQYF. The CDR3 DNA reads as TGTGCCAGCGTGGGCAGGGGTTCGACCCAGTACTTC.

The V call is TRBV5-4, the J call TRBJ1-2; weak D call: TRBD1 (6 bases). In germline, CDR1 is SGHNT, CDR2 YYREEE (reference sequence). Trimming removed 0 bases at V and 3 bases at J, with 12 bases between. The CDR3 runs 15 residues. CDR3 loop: CASSLAGRGDYGYTF. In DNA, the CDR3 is TGTGCCAGCAGCTTGGCCGGCAGGGGAGACTATGGCTACACCTTC.

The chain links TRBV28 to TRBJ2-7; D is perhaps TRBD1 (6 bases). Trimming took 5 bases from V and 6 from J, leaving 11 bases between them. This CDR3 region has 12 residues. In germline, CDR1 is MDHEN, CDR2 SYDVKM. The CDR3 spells CASSRGTGEQYF. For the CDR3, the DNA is TGTGCCAGCAGTAGGGGGACGGGCGAGCAGTACTTC.

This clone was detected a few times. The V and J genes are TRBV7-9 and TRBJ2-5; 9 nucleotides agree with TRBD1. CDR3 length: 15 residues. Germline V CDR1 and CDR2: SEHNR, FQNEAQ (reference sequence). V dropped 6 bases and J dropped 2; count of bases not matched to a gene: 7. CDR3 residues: CASRESGTGQETQYF. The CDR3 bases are TGTGCCAGCAGGGAATCCGGGACAGGGCAAGAGACCCAGTACTTC.

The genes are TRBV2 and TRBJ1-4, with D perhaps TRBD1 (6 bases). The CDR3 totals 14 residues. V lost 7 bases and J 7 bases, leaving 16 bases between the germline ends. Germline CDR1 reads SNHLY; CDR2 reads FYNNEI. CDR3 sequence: CASTLEGVSEKLFF. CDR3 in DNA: TGTGCCAGCACTCTAGAGGGGGTTAGTGAAAAACTGTTTTTT. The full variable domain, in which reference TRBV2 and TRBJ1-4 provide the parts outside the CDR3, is EPEVTQTPSHQVTQMGQEVILRCVPISNHLYFYWYRQILGQKVEFLVSFYNNEISEKSEIFDDQFSVERPDGSNFTLKIRSTKLEDSAMYFCASTLEGVSEKLFFGSGTQLSVL.

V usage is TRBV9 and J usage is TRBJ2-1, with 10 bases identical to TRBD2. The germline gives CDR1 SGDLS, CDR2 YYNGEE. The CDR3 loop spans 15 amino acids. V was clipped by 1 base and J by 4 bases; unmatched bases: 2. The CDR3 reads CASSVLAGVYNEQFF. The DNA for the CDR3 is TGTGCCAGCAGCGTACTAGCGGGAGTTTACAATGAGCAGTTCTTC.

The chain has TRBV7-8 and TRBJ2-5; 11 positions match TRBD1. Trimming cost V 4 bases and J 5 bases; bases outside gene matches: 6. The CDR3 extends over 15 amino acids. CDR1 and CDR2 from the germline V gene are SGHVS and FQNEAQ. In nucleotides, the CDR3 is TGTGCCAGCAGCTCCCGGGACAGGGGGTTGGAGACCCAGTACTTC. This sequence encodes CASSSRDRGLETQYF.

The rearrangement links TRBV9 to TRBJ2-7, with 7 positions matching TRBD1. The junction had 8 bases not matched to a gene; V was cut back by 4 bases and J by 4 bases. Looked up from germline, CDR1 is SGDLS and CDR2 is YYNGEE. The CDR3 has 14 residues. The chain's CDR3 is CASSRGGQHYEQYF. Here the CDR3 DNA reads TGTGCCAGCAGCAGAGGGGGACAGCATTACGAGCAGTACTTC.

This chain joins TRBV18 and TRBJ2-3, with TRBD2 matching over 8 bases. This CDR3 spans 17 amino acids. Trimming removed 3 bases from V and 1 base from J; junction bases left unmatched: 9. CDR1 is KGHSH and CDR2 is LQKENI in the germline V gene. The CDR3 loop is CASSPVISTSGTDTQYF. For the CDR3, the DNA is TGTGCCAGCTCACCTGTTATATCGACTAGCGGCACAGATACGCAGTATTTT.

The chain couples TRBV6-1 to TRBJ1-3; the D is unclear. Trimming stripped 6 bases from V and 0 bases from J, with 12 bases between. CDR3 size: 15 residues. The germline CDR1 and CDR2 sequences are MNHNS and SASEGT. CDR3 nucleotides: TGTGCCAGCAGGGCGGGCCGAACCTCTGGAAACACCATATATTTT. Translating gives CASRAGRTSGNTIYF.

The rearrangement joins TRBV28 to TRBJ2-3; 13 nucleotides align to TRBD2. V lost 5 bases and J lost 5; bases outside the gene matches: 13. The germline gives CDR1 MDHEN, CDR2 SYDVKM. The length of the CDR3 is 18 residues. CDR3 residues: CASSPWTSGSWGGDTQYF. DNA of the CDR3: TGTGCCAGCAGTCCGTGGACTAGCGGGAGTTGGGGTGGAGATACGCAGTATTTT.

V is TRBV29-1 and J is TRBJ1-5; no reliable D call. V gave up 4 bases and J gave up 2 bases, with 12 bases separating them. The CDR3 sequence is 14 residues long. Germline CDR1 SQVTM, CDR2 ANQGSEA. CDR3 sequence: CSVAVEGGNQPQHF. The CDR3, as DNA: TGCAGCGTTGCGGTCGAGGGAGGCAATCAGCCCCAGCATTTT.

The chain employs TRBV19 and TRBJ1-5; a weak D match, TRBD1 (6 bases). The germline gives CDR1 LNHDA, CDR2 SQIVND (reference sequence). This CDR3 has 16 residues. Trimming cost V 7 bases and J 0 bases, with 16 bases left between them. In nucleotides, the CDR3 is TGTGCCAGTACCTCAGGGGAACTGTATAGCAATCAGCCCCAGCATTTT. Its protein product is CASTSGELYSNQPQHF. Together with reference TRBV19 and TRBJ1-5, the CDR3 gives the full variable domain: DGGITQSPKYLFRKEGQNVTLSCEQNLNHDAMYWYRQDPGQGLRLIYYSQIVNDFQKGDIAEGYSVSREKKESFPLTVTSAQKNPTAFYLCASTSGELYSNQPQHFGDGTRLSIL.

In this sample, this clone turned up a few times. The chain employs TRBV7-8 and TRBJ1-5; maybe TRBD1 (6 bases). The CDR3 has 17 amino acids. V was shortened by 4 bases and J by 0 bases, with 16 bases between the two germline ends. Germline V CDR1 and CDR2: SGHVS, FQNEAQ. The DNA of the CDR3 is TGTGCCAGCAGCTCGAGAACCAGGGGATATAGCAATCAGCCCCAGCATTTT. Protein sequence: CASSSRTRGYSNQPQHF.

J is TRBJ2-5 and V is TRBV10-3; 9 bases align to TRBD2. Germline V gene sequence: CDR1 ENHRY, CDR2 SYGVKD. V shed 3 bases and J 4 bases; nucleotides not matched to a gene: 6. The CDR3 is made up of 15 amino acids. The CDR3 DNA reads TGTGCCATCAGTGACGGGAAGCGGGGGGCAGAGACCCAGTACTTC. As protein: CAISDGKRGAETQYF.

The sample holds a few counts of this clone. The CDR3 region has the DNA TGTGCCAGCAGCTTAGGCGGGGTGGAGACCCAGTACTTC. As protein: CASSLGGVETQYF. This chain uses TRBV11-3 with TRBJ2-5, with a possible D match to TRBD2 (6 bases). CDR3 length equals 13 residues. Germline CDR1 reads SGHNT; CDR2 reads YENEEA. V lost 1 base to trimming and J lost 5 bases, with 8 bases between them.

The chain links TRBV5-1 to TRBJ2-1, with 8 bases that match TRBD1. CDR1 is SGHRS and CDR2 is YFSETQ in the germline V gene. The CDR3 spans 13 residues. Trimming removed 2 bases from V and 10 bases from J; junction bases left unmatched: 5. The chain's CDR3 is CASSLDRGPEQFF. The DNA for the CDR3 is TGCGCCAGCAGCTTAGACAGGGGTCCGGAGCAGTTCTTC.

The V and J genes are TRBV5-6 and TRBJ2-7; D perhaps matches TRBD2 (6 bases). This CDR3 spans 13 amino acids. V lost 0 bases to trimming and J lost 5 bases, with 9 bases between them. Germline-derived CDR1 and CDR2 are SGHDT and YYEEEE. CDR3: CASSLGGGNEQYF. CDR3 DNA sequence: TGTGCCAGCAGCTTGGGTGGCGGGAACGAGCAGTACTTC.

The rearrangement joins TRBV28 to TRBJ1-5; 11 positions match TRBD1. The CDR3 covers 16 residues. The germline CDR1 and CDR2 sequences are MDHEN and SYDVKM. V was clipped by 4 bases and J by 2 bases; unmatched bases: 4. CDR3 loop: CASSSWTGGGNQPQHF. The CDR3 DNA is TGTGCCAGCAGTTCCTGGACAGGGGGCGGCAATCAGCCCCAGCATTTT.

CDR3 nucleotide sequence: TGTGCCAGCAGTTACCGCCAGGGCGTCTCTGGAAACACCATATATTTT. Its protein product is CASSYRQGVSGNTIYF. The chain carries TRBV6-5 and TRBJ1-3, with D perhaps TRBD1 (5 bases). V gave up 2 bases and J gave up 0 bases, with 11 bases separating them. The CDR3 contains 16 residues. The V gene's germline CDR1 is MNHEY and CDR2 SVGAGI.

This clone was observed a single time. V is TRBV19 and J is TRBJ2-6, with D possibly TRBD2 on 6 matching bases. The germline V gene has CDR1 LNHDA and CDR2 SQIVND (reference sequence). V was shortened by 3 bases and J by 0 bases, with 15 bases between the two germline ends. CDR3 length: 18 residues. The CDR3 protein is CASSIRGGGTSGANVLTF. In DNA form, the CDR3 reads TGTGCCAGTAGTATCCGAGGCGGCGGGACCTCTGGGGCCAACGTCCTGACTTTC.